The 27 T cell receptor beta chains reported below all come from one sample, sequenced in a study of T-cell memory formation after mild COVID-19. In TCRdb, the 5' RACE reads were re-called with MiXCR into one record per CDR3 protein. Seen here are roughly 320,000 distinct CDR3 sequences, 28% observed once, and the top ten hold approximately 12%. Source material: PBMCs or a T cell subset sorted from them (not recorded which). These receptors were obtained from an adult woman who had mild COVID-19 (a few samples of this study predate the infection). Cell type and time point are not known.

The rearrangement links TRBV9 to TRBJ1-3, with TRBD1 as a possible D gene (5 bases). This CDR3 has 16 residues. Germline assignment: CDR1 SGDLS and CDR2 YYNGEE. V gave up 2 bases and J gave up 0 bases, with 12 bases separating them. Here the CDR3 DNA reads TGTGCCAGCAGCGTCTCTCCGGGGGGCTCTGGAAACACCATATATTTT. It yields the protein CASSVSPGGSGNTIYF.

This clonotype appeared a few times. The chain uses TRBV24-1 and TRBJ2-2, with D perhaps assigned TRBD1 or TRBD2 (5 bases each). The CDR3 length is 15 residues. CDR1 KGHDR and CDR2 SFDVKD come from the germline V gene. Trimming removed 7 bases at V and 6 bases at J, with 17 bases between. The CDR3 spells CATSMGTTVAGELFF. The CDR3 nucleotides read TGTGCCACCAGCATGGGGACCACAGTCGCCGGGGAGCTGTTTTTT.

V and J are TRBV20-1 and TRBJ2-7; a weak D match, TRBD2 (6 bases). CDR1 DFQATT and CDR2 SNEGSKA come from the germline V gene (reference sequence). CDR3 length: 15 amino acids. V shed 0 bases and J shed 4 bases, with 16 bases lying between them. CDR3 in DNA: TGCAGTGCTAGAGATCAACGGGGGACGAGTTACGAGCAGTACTTC. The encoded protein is CSARDQRGTSYEQYF.

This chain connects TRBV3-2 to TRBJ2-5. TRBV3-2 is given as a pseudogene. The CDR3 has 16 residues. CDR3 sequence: CASSQDQLVDGETQYF. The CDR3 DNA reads TGTGCCAGCAGCCAAGATCAACTCGTAGACGGAGAGACCCAGTACTTC.

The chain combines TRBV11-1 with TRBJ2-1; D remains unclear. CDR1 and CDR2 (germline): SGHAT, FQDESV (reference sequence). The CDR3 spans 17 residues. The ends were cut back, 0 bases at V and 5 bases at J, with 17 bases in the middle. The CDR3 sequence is CASSLAFGRNLHNEQFF. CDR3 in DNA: TGTGCCAGCAGCTTAGCCTTCGGCAGGAACCTCCACAATGAGCAGTTCTTC.

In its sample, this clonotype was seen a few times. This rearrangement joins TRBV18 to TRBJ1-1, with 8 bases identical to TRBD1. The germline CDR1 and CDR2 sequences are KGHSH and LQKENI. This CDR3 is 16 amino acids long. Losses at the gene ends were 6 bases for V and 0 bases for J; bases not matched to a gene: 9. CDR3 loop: CASSPGTGLLNTEAFF. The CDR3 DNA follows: TGTGCCAGCTCGCCCGGGACAGGCCTACTGAACACTGAAGCTTTCTTT. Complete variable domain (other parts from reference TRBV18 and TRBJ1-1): NAGVMQNPRHLVRRRGQEARLRCSPMKGHSHVYWYRQLPEEGLKFMVYLQKENIIDESGMPKERFSAEFPKEGPSILRIQQVVRGDSAAYFCASSPGTGLLNTEAFFGQGTRLTVV.

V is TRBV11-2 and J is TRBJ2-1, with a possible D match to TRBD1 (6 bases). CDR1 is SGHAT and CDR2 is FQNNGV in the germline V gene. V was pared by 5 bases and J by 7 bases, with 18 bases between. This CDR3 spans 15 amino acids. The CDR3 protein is CASSTGTGRVNEQFF. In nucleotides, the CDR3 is TGTGCCAGCAGCACAGGGACCGGTCGTGTGAATGAGCAGTTCTTC.

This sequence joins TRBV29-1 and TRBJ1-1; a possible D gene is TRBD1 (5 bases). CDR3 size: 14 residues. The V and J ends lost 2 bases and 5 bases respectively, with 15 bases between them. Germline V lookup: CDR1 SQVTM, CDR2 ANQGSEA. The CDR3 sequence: CSVERDLRGTEAFF. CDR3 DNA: TGCAGCGTTGAAAGGGACCTGAGGGGAACTGAAGCTTTCTTT.

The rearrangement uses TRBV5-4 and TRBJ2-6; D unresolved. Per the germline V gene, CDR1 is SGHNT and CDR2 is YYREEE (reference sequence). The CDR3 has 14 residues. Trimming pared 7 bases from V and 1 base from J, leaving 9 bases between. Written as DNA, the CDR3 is TGTGCCAGCGGCATCCCGTCTGGGGCCAACGTCCTGACTTTC. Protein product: CASGIPSGANVLTF.

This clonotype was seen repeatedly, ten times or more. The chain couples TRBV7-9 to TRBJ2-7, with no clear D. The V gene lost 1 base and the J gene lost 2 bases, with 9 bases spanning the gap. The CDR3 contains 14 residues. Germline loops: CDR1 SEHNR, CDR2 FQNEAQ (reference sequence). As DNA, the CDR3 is TGTGCCAGCAGCTTAGTAGGACCCACCTACGAGCAGTACTTC. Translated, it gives CASSLVGPTYEQYF.

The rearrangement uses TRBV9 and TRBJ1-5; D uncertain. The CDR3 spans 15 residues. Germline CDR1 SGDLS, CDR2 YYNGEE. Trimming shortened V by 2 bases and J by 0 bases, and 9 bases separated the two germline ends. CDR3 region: CASSVTGNSNQPQHF. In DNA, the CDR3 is TGTGCCAGCAGCGTTACGGGAAATAGCAATCAGCCCCAGCATTTT.

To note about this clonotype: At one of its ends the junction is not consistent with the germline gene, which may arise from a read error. The CDR3 reads CASSKDRGTSGFYEQFF. The CDR3 DNA follows: TGTGCCAGCAGCAAAGATAGGGGGACTAGCGGGTTTTATGAGCAGTTCTTC. V usage is TRBV3-1 and J usage is TRBJ2-1, with TRBD2 identical over 12 bases. CDR3 length equals 17 residues. Germline loops: CDR1 LGHDT, CDR2 YNNKEL (reference sequence).

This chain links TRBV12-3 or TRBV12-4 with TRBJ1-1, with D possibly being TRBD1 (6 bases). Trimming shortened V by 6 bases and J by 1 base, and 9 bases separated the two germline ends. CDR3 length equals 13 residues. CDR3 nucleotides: TGTGCCAGCAGGATACAGGGGAACACTGAAGCTTTCTTT. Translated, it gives CASRIQGNTEAFF.

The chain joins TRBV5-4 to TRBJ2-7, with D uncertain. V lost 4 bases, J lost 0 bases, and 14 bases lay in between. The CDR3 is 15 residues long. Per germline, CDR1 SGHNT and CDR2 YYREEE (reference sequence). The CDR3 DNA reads TGTGCCAGCAGCCGGGTAGGGATAAGCTCCTACGAGCAGTACTTC. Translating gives CASSRVGISSYEQYF.

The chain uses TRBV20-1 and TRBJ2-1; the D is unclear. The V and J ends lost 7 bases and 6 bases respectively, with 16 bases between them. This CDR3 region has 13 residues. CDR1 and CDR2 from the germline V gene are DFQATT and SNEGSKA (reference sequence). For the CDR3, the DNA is TGCAGTGGTCTCCCCGGATGGTCCAATGAGCAGTTCTTC. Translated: CSGLPGWSNEQFF.

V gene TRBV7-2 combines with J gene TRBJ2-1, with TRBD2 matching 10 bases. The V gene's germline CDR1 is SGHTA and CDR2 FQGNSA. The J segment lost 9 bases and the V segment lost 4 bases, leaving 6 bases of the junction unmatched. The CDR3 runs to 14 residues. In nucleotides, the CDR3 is TGTGCCAGCAGCTCTAGCGGGGGCCCGGGTGAGCAGTTCTTC. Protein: CASSSSGGPGEQFF.

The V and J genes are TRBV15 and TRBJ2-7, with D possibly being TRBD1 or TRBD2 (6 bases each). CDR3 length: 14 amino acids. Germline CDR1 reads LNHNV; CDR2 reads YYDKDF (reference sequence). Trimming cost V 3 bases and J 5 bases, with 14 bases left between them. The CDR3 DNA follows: TGTGCCACCAGCAGCTCGGGGGCGCCCAACGAGCAGTACTTC. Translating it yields CATSSSGAPNEQYF.

CDR3 bases: TGTGCCAGCAGCCCAGGGGGGACAGGGGACGTCTACGAGCAGTACTTC. It yields the protein CASSPGGTGDVYEQYF. This chain connects TRBV7-9 to TRBJ2-7; the match to TRBD1 covers 10 bases. Germline CDR1 is SEHNR and CDR2 is FQNEAQ (reference sequence). Losses at the gene ends were 5 bases for V and 3 bases for J; bases not matched to a gene: 10. CDR3 size: 16 residues.

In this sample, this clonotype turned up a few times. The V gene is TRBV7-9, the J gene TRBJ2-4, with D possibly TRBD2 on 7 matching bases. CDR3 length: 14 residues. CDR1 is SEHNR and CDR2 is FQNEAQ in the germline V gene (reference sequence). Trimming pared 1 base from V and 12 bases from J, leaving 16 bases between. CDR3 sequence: CASSLEVRGGPQYF. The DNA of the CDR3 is TGTGCCAGCAGCTTAGAAGTTAGGGGGGGCCCTCAGTACTTC.

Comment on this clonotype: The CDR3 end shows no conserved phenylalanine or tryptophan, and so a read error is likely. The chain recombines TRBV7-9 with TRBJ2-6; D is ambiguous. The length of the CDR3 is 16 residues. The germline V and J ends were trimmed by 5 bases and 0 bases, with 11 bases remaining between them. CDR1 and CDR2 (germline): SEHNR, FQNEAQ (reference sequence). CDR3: CASSVITYSGANVLTL. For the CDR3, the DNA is TGTGCCAGCAGCGTCATCACCTACTCTGGGGCCAACGTCCTGACTTTG.

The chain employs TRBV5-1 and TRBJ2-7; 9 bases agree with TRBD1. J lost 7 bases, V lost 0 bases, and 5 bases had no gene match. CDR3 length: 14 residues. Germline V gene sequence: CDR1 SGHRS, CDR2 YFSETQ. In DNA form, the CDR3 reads TGCGCCAGCAGCTTGGGACAGGGGGAAGAAGAGCAGTACTTC. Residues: CASSLGQGEEEQYF. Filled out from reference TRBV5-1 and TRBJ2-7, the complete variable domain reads KAGVTQTPRYLIKTRGQQVTLSCSPISGHRSVSWYQQTPGQGLQFLFEYFSETQRNKGNFPGRFSGRQFSNSRSEMNVSTLELGDSALYLCASSLGQGEEEQYFGPGTRLTVT.

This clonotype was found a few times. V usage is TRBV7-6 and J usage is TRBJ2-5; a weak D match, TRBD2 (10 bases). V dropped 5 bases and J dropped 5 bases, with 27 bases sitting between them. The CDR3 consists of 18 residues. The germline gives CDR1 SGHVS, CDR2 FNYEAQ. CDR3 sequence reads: CASSPGTGSGRASETQYF. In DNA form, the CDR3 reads TGTGCCAGCAGCCCCGGGACAGGGAGCGGGAGGGCCTCGGAGACCCAGTACTTC.

The CDR3 bases are TGCGCCAGCAGCGCGGATGGGACAGATAATGGCTACACCTTC. This codes for CASSADGTDNGYTF. The rearrangement uses TRBV5-1 and TRBJ1-2; 7 bases are shared with TRBD1. The J segment lost 6 bases and the V segment lost 4 bases, leaving 9 bases of the junction unmatched. The V gene's germline CDR1 is SGHRS and CDR2 YFSETQ. The CDR3 consists of 14 residues. The full variable domain, completed using reference TRBV5-1 and TRBJ1-2, is KAGVTQTPRYLIKTRGQQVTLSCSPISGHRSVSWYQQTPGQGLQFLFEYFSETQRNKGNFPGRFSGRQFSNSRSEMNVSTLELGDSALYLCASSADGTDNGYTFGSGTRLTVV.

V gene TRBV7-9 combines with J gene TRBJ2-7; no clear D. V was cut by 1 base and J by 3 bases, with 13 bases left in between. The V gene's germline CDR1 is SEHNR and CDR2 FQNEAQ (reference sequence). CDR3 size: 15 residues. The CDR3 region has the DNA TGTGCCAGCAGCTTAGGTGTCGGAAGGAGCTACGAGCAGTACTTC. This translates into CASSLGVGRSYEQYF.

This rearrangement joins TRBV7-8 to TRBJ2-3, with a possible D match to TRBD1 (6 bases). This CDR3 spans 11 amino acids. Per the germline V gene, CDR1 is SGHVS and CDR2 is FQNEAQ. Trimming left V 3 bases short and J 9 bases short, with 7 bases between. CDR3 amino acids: CASSLGQTQYF. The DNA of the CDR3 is TGTGCCAGCAGCTTGGGACAAACGCAGTATTTT.

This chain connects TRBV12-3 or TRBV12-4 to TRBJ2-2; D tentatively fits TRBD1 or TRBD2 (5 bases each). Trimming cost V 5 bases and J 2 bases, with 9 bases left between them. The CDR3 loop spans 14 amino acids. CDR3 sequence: CASSPGPNTGELFF. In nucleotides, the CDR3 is TGTGCCAGCAGTCCGGGACCAAACACCGGGGAGCTGTTTTTT.

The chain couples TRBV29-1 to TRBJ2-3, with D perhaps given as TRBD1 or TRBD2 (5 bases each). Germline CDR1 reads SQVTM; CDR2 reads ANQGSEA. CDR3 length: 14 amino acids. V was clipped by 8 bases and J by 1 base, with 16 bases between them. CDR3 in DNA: TGCAGCTCAATGAGGGGTTGGGGCACAGATACGCAGTATTTT. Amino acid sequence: CSSMRGWGTDTQYF.